The present T cell receptor (beta chain) was sequenced within a study of cytomegalovirus exposure and HLA in healthy donors. Study results and caveats: It was reportedly the case that the classifier diagnosed cytomegalovirus status with high specificity and sensitivity. Fewer N-insertions than the roughly 630-donor mean were reportedly shown by an Asian-associated ancestry cluster in a later analysis.

A note on this clone: Its antigen remains unknown.

PCR was performed using 60 Vbeta and 13 Jbeta primers. Data came from immunoSEQ multiplex PCR; TCRdb stores just in-frame clones and leaves some out. This sample has 100,000 or so clones, with nearly 80% found just once. Deletions cut 1 base from V and 7 bases from J, with 10 bases between. CDR1 is MGHDK and CDR2 is SYGVNS in the germline V gene. This CDR3 contains 13 residues. Sequencing was performed on PBMCs. The clonotype was recovered from a man aged 30 to 45 in good health and CMV-seronegative. The chain uses TRBV25-1 and TRBJ1-1; D not certain. CDR3 protein: CASSEWSRGEAFF. CDR3 in DNA: TGTGCCAGCAGTGAATGGTCTCGAGGTGAAGCTTTCTTT.